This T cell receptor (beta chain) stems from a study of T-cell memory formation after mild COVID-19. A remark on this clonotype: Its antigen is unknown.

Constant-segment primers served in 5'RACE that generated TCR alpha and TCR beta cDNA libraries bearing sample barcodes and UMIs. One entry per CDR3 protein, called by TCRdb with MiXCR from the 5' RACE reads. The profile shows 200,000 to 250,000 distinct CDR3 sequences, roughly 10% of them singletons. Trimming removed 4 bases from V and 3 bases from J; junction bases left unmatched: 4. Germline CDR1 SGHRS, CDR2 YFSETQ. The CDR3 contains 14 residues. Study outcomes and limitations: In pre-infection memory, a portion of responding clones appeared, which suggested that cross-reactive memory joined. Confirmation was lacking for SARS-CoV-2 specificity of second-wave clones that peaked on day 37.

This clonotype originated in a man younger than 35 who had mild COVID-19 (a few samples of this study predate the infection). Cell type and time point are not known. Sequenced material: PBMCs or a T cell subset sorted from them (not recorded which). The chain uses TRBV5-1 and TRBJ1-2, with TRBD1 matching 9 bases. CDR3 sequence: CASSMGQGDYGYTF. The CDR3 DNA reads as TGCGCCAGCAGCATGGGACAGGGCGACTATGGCTACACCTTC.